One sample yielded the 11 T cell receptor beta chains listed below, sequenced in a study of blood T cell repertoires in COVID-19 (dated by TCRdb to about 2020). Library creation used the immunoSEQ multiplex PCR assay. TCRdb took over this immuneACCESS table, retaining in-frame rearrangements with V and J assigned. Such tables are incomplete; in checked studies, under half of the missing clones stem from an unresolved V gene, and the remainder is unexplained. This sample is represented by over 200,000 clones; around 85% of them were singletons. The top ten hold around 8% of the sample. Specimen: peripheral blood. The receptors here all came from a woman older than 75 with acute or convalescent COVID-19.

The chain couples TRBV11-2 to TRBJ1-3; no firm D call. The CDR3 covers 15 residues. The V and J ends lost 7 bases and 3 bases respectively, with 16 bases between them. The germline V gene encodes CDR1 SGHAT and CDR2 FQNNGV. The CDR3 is CASTPLGGRGNTIYF. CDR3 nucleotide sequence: TGTGCCAGCACCCCTCTAGGCGGGCGTGGAAACACCATATATTTT. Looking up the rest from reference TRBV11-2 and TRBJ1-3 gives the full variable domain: EAGVAQSPRYKIIEKRQSVAFWCNPISGHATLYWYQQILGQGPKLLIQFQNNGVVDDSQLPKDRFSAERLKGVDSTLKIQPAKLEDSAVYLCASTPLGGRGNTIYFGEGSWLTVV.

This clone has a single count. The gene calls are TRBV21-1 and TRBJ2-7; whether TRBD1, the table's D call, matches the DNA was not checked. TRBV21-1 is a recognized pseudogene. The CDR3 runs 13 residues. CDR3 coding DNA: TGTGCCAGCAGTCCGCCCGTAACAAGCGAGCAGTACTTC. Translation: CASSPPVTSEQYF.

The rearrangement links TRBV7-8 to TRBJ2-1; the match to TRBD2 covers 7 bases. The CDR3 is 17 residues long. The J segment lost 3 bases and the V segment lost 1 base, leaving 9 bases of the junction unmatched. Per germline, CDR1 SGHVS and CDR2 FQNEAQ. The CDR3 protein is CASSLVLSSGYYNEQFF. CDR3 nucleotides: TGTGCCAGCAGCTTAGTTTTGTCTAGCGGTTACTACAATGAGCAGTTCTTC.

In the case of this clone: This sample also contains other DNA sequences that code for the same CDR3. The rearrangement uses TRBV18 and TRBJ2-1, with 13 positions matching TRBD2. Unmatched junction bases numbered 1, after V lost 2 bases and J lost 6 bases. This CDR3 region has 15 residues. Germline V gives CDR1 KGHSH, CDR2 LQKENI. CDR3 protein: CASSPGTSGVNEQFF. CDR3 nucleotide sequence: TGTGCCAGCTCACCAGGGACTAGCGGGGTCAATGAGCAGTTCTTC.

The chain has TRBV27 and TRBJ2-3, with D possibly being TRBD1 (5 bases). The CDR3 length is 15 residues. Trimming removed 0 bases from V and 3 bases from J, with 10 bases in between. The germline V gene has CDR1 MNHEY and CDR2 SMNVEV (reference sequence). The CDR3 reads CASSLSGLRTDTQYF. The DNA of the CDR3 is TGTGCCAGCAGTTTATCGGGGCTTAGGACAGATACGCAGTATTTT.

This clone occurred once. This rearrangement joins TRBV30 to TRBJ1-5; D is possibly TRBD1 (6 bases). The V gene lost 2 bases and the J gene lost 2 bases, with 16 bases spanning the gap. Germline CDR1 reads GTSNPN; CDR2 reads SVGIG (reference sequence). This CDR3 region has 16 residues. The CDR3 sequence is CAWSKGSGVGNQPQHF. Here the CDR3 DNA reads TGTGCCTGGAGTAAGGGGTCAGGGGTGGGCAATCAGCCCCAGCATTTT.

CDR3 loop: CATSDRDRGVSDTQYF. The DNA for the CDR3 is TGTGCCACCAGTGATCGGGACAGGGGCGTCTCAGATACGCAGTATTTT. The chain combines TRBV24-1 with TRBJ2-3, with 10 bases that match TRBD1. CDR1 KGHDR and CDR2 SFDVKD come from the germline V gene. The ends lost 3 bases at V and 4 bases at J; junction bases unmatched: 6. CDR3 size: 16 residues.

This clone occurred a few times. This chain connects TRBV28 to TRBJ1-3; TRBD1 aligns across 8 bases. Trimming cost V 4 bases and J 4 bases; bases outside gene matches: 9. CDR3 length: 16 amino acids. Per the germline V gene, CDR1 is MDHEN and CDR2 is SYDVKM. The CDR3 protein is CASSWGSGGAGNTIYF. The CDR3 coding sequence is TGTGCCAGCAGTTGGGGCTCAGGGGGCGCAGGAAACACCATATATTTT.

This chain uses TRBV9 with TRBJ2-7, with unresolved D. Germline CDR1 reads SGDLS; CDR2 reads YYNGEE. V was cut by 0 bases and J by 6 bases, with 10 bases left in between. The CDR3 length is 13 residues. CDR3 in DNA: TGTGCCAGCAGCGTAGGCGCAGGTCTCGAGCAGTACTTC. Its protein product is CASSVGAGLEQYF.

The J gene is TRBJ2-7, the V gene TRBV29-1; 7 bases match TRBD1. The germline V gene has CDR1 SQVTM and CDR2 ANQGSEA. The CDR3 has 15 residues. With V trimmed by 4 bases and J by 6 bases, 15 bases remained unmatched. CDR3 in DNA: TGCAGCGTTGCGACAGGGAGCGGACCCTCCACCGAGCAGTACTTC. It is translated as CSVATGSGPSTEQYF.

The CDR3 spells CASSWGTGSGELFF. The DNA for the CDR3 is TGTGCCAGCAGCTGGGGGACAGGTAGCGGGGAGCTGTTTTTT. The chain has TRBV5-6 and TRBJ2-2, with 8 positions matching TRBD1. The germline CDR1 and CDR2 sequences are SGHDT and YYEEEE. J lost 7 bases, V lost 3 bases, and 5 bases had no gene match. This CDR3 spans 14 amino acids.